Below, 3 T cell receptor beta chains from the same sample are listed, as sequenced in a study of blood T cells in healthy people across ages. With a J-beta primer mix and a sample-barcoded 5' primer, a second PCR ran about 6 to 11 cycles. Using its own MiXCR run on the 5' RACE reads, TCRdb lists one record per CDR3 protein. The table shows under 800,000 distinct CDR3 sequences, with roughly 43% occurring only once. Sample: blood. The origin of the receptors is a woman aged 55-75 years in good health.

CDR3 in amino acids: CATRPLAGPLETQYF. CDR3 DNA: TGTGCCACCAGGCCACTAGCGGGACCACTAGAGACCCAGTACTTC. The chain is built from TRBV24-1 and TRBJ2-5, with 10 bases matching TRBD2. After removal of 7 bases from V and 4 bases from J, the junction contained 8 bases not matched to a gene. CDR1 is KGHDR and CDR2 is SFDVKD in the germline V gene. CDR3 length equals 15 residues.

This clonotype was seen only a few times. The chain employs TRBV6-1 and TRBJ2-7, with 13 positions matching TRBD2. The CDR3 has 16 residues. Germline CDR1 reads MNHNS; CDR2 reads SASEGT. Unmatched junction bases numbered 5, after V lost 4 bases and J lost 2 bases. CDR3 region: CASSGLAGGETYEQYF. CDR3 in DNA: TGTGCCAGCAGTGGACTAGCGGGAGGCGAAACCTACGAGCAGTACTTC.

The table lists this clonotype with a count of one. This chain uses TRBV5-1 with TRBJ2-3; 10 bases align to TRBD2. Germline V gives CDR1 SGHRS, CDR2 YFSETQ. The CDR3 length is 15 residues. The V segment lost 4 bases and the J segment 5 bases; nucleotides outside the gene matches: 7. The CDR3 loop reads CASSIERGGRDTQYF. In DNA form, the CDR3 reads TGCGCCAGCAGCATAGAGCGGGGGGGCAGAGATACGCAGTATTTT.